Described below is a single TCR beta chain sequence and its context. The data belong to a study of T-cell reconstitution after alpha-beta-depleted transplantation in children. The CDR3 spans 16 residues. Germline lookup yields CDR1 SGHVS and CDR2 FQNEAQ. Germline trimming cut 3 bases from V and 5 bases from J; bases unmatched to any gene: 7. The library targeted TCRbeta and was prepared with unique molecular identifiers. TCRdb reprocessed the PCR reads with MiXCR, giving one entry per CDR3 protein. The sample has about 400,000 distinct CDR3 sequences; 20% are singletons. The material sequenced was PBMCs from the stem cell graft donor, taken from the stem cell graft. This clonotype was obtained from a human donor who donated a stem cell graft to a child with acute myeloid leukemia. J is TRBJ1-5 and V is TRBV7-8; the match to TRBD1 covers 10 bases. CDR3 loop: CASSLGQGRWDQPQHF. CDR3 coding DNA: TGTGCCAGCAGCTTGGGACAGGGGCGATGGGATCAGCCCCAGCATTTT. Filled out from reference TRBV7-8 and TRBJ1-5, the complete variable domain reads GAGVSQSPRYKVAKRGQDVALRCDPISGHVSLFWYQQALGQGPEFLTYFQNEAQLDKSGLPSDRFFAERPEGSVSTLKIQRTQQEDSAVYLCASSLGQGRWDQPQHFGDGTRLSIL.